This note documents a single T cell receptor (beta chain) sequence. The data were produced by immunoSEQ multiplex PCR, yet TCRdb's version contains in-frame clones alone and is incomplete. The sample lists roughly 38,000 clones; 80% to 90% were seen once. Indicated time point: pretreatment peripheral blood. The sample is drawn from a study of PD-L1 blockade in urothelial cancer. The germline CDR1 and CDR2 sequences are SGHRS and YFSETQ. The CDR3 has 14 residues. V was trimmed by 5 bases and J by 2 bases, leaving 12 bases between them. This sequence joins TRBV5-1 and TRBJ2-3; a possible D gene is TRBD1 (6 bases). Material: PBMCs, obtained around atezolizumab (anti-PD-L1) treatment. The TCR was taken from a man aged 60-69 years with urothelial cancer. The CDR3 DNA reads as TGCGCCAGCAGACCTACAGGGTTCACAGATACGCAGTATTTT. Translation: CASRPTGFTDTQYF.